This passage covers 2 T cell receptor beta chains from one sample sequenced in a study of T cells in Graves' hyperthyroidism and ophthalmopathy. Amplification targeted TCR beta CDR3 regions from RNA transcripts. HTBI primers were the set used in a first-round RT-PCR of the TCR CDR3. Via MiXCR, TCRdb re-called the multiplex PCR reads, giving one row per CDR3 protein. In the table there are a few hundred thousand distinct CDR3 sequences, about a sixth of which are singletons. Sequenced sample: blood. The source of these receptors is a woman aged 60 to 75 with Graves' ophthalmopathy.

This clonotype was seen a few times. The V and J genes are TRBV20-1 and TRBJ1-1; D possibly corresponds to TRBD1 (5 bases). The CDR3 has 13 amino acids. V was clipped by 7 bases and J by 5 bases, with 17 bases between them. Germline V gives CDR1 DFQATT, CDR2 SNEGSKA (reference sequence). This chain's CDR3 is CSVSRQGKTEAFF. DNA for the CDR3: TGCAGTGTAAGCCGGCAGGGAAAGACTGAAGCTTTCTTT.

This clonotype has a handful of counts. This chain joins TRBV28 and TRBJ1-1, with D unresolved. This CDR3 region has 13 residues. Trimming removed 7 bases from V and 6 bases from J, with 15 bases in between. Germline CDR1 reads MDHEN; CDR2 reads SYDVKM. CDR3 DNA sequence: TGTGCCAGCACTCCCGGGAGCAGGCCTGAAGCTTTCTTT. As protein: CASTPGSRPEAFF.